A single sample is the source of the 7 T cell receptor beta chains below, sequenced in a study of blood T cell repertoires in COVID-19. The data were produced by immunoSEQ multiplex PCR, yet TCRdb's version contains in-frame clones alone and is incomplete. This sample has around 180,000 clones, with under 90% found just once. Sequencing input: PBMCs or T cells enriched from blood (not recorded which). The receptors shown here come from a man aged 50 to 59 who had recovered from COVID-19.

The rearrangement uses TRBV28 and TRBJ2-7, with D maybe TRBD1 (8 bases). V shed 5 bases and J shed 2 bases, with 16 bases lying between them. The CDR3 totals 15 residues. CDR1 is MDHEN and CDR2 is SYDVKM in the germline V gene. The CDR3 protein is CASSPYRGGAYEQYF. The CDR3 region has the DNA TGTGCCAGCAGTCCCTACAGGGGGGGGGCCTACGAGCAGTACTTC.

This clone is a singleton in its sample. V gene TRBV2 combines with J gene TRBJ2-7; 10 bases align to TRBD1. Germline loops: CDR1 SNHLY, CDR2 FYNNEI. V shed 5 bases, J shed 4 bases, and the junction held 5 bases outside the gene matches. The CDR3 spans 14 residues. The CDR3 sequence is CASSKDRGKYEQYF. In nucleotides, the CDR3 is TGTGCCAGCAGTAAGGACAGGGGGAAATACGAGCAGTACTTC.

The chain joins TRBV9 to TRBJ1-2, with 8 bases aligning to TRBD1. This CDR3 has 15 amino acids. V lost 2 bases and J lost 3; bases outside the gene matches: 6. Germline-derived CDR1 and CDR2 are SGDLS and YYNGEE. CDR3 DNA: TGTGCCAGCAGCGTCAACAGGGGGTTTGACTATGGCTACACCTTC. Protein sequence: CASSVNRGFDYGYTF. Complete variable domain (other parts from reference TRBV9 and TRBJ1-2): DSGVTQTPKHLITATGQRVTLRCSPRSGDLSVYWYQQSLDQGLQFLIQYYNGEERAKGNILERFSAQQFPDLHSELNLSSLELGDSALYFCASSVNRGFDYGYTFGSGTRLTVV.

This clone has just one count. V gene TRBV4-1 combines with J gene TRBJ1-2; TRBD1 is a possible D gene (6 bases). CDR1 and CDR2 from the germline V gene are MGHRA and YSYEKL. CDR3 length: 17 amino acids. V was pared by 0 bases and J by 7 bases, with 21 bases between. The CDR3 is CASSQDWEQSFRGGYTF. CDR3 nucleotides: TGCGCCAGCAGCCAAGATTGGGAACAGTCTTTCAGGGGTGGCTACACCTTC.

This sequence joins TRBV5-6 and TRBJ2-7, with D possibly being TRBD2 (6 bases). V was shortened by 1 base and J by 7 bases, with 24 bases between the two germline ends. This CDR3 has 17 amino acids. The germline V gene encodes CDR1 SGHDT and CDR2 YYEEEE. CDR3 coding DNA: TGTGCCAGCAGCTTGCTGGGGTCCGGACCTAGCCGGGGGGAGCAGTACTTC. Its protein product is CASSLLGSGPSRGEQYF.

V is TRBV10-1 and J is TRBJ2-3; TRBD2 matches at 8 bases. This CDR3 is built from 15 residues. The germline V gene encodes CDR1 WNHNN and CDR2 SYGVQD (reference sequence). J was trimmed by 4 bases and V by 6 bases; bases with no gene match: 9. The CDR3: CASSLTSGRADTQYF. The CDR3 nucleotides are TGCGCCAGCAGCCTTACTAGCGGACGCGCAGATACGCAGTATTTT.

V usage is TRBV4-1 and J usage is TRBJ2-7, with D possibly matching TRBD2 (5 bases). Germline assignment: CDR1 MGHRA and CDR2 YSYEKL. The CDR3 loop spans 15 amino acids. The ends were cut back, 1 base at V and 0 bases at J, with 10 bases in the middle. CDR3 protein: CASSQVWESSYEQYF. CDR3 coding DNA: TGCGCCAGCAGCCAAGTCTGGGAGAGCTCCTACGAGCAGTACTTC.